Below, 29 T cell receptor beta chains from the same sample are listed, as sequenced in a study of immune cell composition in non-small cell lung cancer. Repertoires were generated with immunoSEQ multiplex PCR, while TCRdb's copy carries only in-frame clones and drops some. The table includes about 8,000 clones, approximately 78% detected once. Source material: lung tumor tissue. These receptors originate from a human donor with non-small cell lung cancer.

V is TRBV19 and J is TRBJ1-2; 12 nucleotides line up with TRBD1. The ends lost 3 bases at V and 8 bases at J; junction bases unmatched: 16. Germline CDR1 LNHDA, CDR2 SQIVND (reference sequence). CDR3 length: 18 amino acids. For the CDR3, the DNA is TGTGCCAGTAGTATTGGACCCGGGACAGGGGGCGATCGAGAGGGCTACACCTTC. Its translation is CASSIGPGTGGDREGYTF.

The V and J genes are TRBV7-2 and TRBJ2-1; TRBD1 matches at 9 bases. The length of the CDR3 is 18 residues. Per the germline V gene, CDR1 is SGHTA and CDR2 is FQGNSA. The junction had 13 bases not matched to a gene; V was cut back by 6 bases and J by 1 base. The chain's CDR3 is CASSLVGTGTPSYNEQFF. DNA of the CDR3: TGTGCCAGCAGTCTGGTGGGGACAGGGACCCCGTCCTACAATGAGCAGTTCTTC. Together with reference TRBV7-2 and TRBJ2-1, the CDR3 gives the full variable domain: GAGVSQSPSNKVTEKGKDVELRCDPISGHTALYWYRQSLGQGLEFLIYFQGNSAPDKSGLPSDRFSAERTGGSVSTLTIQRTQQEDSAVYLCASSLVGTGTPSYNEQFFGPGTRLTVL.

The rearrangement uses TRBV9 and TRBJ2-5; D is unclear. Per the germline V gene, CDR1 is SGDLS and CDR2 is YYNGEE. The CDR3 covers 16 residues. V was trimmed by 0 bases and J by 5 bases, leaving 17 bases between them. For the CDR3, the DNA is TGTGCCAGCAGCGTAGGGGCGCTAAATCTAGGGGAGACCCAGTACTTC. The encoded protein is CASSVGALNLGETQYF.

To note about this clone: Germline is not matched at one junction end, which may reflect a read error. The V gene is TRBV7-9, the J gene TRBJ1-2, with 7 bases matching TRBD1. The CDR3 has 16 amino acids. From germline, CDR1 is SEHNR and CDR2 FQNEAQ (reference sequence). The CDR3 sequence is CASRLAGQQSNYGYTF. For the CDR3, the DNA is TGTGCCAGCAGATTAGCGGGACAGCAATCTAACTATGGCTACACCTTC.

The gene calls are TRBV10-3 and TRBJ1-1; 9 bases agree with TRBD1. V lost 9 bases to trimming and J lost 10 bases; unmatched junction nucleotides: 6. This CDR3 is 11 amino acids long. From germline, CDR1 is ENHRY and CDR2 SYGVKD. The DNA for the CDR3 is TGTGCCATTGCGGGACAGGGTGGAGCTTTCTTT. As protein: CAIAGQGGAFF.

This sequence joins TRBV9 and TRBJ1-2; D gene ambiguous. V was trimmed by 4 bases and J by 4 bases, leaving 14 bases between them. CDR3 length: 14 amino acids. CDR1 SGDLS and CDR2 YYNGEE come from the germline V gene. CDR3 amino acids: CASSLRAGLYGYTF. The CDR3 nucleotides read TGTGCCAGCAGCTTAAGGGCTGGGCTCTATGGCTACACCTTC.

V usage is TRBV28 and J usage is TRBJ2-7; the D is unclear. Trimming shortened V by 2 bases and J by 8 bases, and 10 bases separated the two germline ends. CDR1 and CDR2 from the germline V gene are MDHEN and SYDVKM. The CDR3 is 12 amino acids. The CDR3 spells CASSLMGRKQYF. The CDR3 DNA follows: TGTGCCAGCAGTTTAATGGGTAGGAAGCAGTACTTC.

The chain carries TRBV7-4 and TRBJ1-1; 7 nucleotides line up with TRBD1. CDR1 is SGHVT and CDR2 is SQSDAQ in the germline V gene. V lost 4 bases to trimming and J lost 6 bases; unmatched junction nucleotides: 8. This CDR3 is 14 amino acids long. The CDR3 protein is CASSSDRKGPEAFF. For the CDR3, the DNA is TGTGCCAGCAGCTCGGACAGGAAGGGCCCTGAAGCTTTCTTT. The full variable domain, rest sourced from reference TRBV7-4 and TRBJ1-1, is GAGVSQSPRYKVAKRGRDVALRCDSISGHVTLYWYRQTLGQGSEVLTYSQSDAQRDKSGRPSGRFSAERPERSVSTLKIQRTEQGDSAVYLCASSSDRKGPEAFFGQGTRLTVV.

The chain employs TRBV6-5 and TRBJ1-5, with D tentatively TRBD1 (5 bases). Trimming removed 4 bases from V and 3 bases from J, with 10 bases in between. Germline V CDR1 and CDR2: MNHEY, SVGAGI. The CDR3 contains 14 residues. This CDR3 is CASSFPDNNQPQHF. The CDR3 DNA sequence: TGTGCCAGCAGTTTTCCGGACAACAATCAGCCCCAGCATTTT.

For this clone: One base away lies a much larger clone, so this may be a sequencing read error. CDR3 nucleotide sequence: TGTGCCAGCAGCCCCGAGACTTCAGGAGGCTATGAAAAACTGTTTTTT. Its protein product is CASSPETSGGYEKLFF. This chain joins TRBV5-2 and TRBJ1-4. TRBV5-2 is a recognized pseudogene. The CDR3 extends over 16 amino acids.

This clone is hyperexpanded in the sample. The rearrangement uses TRBV6-5 and TRBJ2-7; D might be TRBD1 (6 bases). Germline loops: CDR1 MNHEY, CDR2 SVGAGI. The germline V and J ends were trimmed by 6 bases and 7 bases, with 10 bases remaining between them. The CDR3 is 11 amino acids. The CDR3 nucleotides are TGTGCCAGCAGCCCAGGGGAAGAGCAGTACTTC. Its translation is CASSPGEEQYF.

V gene TRBV5-3 combines with J gene TRBJ1-2; 7 bases match TRBD1. TRBV5-3 is an ORF, with its function uncertain. V shed 8 bases and J 2 bases; nucleotides not matched to a gene: 12. The CDR3 runs to 15 residues. Here the CDR3 DNA reads TGTGCCAGCAGCCAAGACGCGGGACAGAACTATGGCTACACCTTC. Amino acids: CASSQDAGQNYGYTF.

The genes are TRBV19 and TRBJ2-7; D is ambiguous. V was clipped by 4 bases and J by 1 base, with 14 bases between them. There are 15 residues in the CDR3. Germline V gene data show CDR1 as LNHDA and CDR2 as SQIVND (reference sequence). The CDR3 bases are TGTGCCAGTAGTACCCTAGAGGAACAGTCCTACGAGCAGTACTTC. This sequence encodes CASSTLEEQSYEQYF.

The chain carries TRBV9 and TRBJ1-1; D gene ambiguous. V was shortened by 3 bases and J by 4 bases, with 10 bases between the two germline ends. The CDR3 is made up of 13 amino acids. Germline CDR1 is SGDLS and CDR2 is YYNGEE. Written as DNA, the CDR3 is TGTGCCAGCAGCGCCTTAGGAGGCACTGAAGCTTTCTTT. It encodes CASSALGGTEAFF.

The chain is built from TRBV11-2 and TRBJ2-7, with no clear D. Trimming left V 7 bases short and J 5 bases short, with 12 bases between. The CDR3 has 12 residues. CDR1 SGHAT and CDR2 FQNNGV come from the germline V gene. CDR3 sequence (DNA): TGTGCCAGCACAGGAACCTCTGACGAGCAGTACTTC. Translated: CASTGTSDEQYF. Combining the CDR3 with reference TRBV11-2 and TRBJ2-7 gives the whole variable domain EAGVAQSPRYKIIEKRQSVAFWCNPISGHATLYWYQQILGQGPKLLIQFQNNGVVDDSQLPKDRFSAERLKGVDSTLKIQPAKLEDSAVYLCASTGTSDEQYFGPGTRLTVT.

This sequence joins TRBV9 and TRBJ1-4; 7 nucleotides align to TRBD1. The CDR3 spans 14 residues. Germline V gene data show CDR1 as SGDLS and CDR2 as YYNGEE. V was clipped by 3 bases and J by 7 bases; unmatched bases: 6. CDR3 DNA sequence: TGTGCCAGCAGCGCCAGACAGGGAGTTGAAAAACTGTTTTTT. Amino acid sequence: CASSARQGVEKLFF.

The gene calls are TRBV7-2 and TRBJ2-2; tentative D call: TRBD1 (6 bases). This CDR3 region has 17 residues. V was trimmed by 2 bases and J by 2 bases, leaving 15 bases between them. The germline gives CDR1 SGHTA, CDR2 FQGNSA. CDR3 DNA sequence: TGTGCCAGCAGCTTAACCTCGGGGACAAGAAACACCGGGGAGCTGTTTTTT. Its protein is CASSLTSGTRNTGELFF.

The chain employs TRBV5-1 and TRBJ2-1; D is possibly TRBD1 (6 bases). Germline CDR1 is SGHRS and CDR2 is YFSETQ. V gave up 3 bases and J gave up 6 bases, with 19 bases separating them. CDR3 length: 16 residues. The CDR3 protein is CASSYAGQRSSNEQFF. Written as DNA, the CDR3 is TGCGCCAGCAGCTACGCCGGACAGCGATCCAGCAATGAGCAGTTCTTC. Full variable domain (remainder filled in from reference TRBV5-1 and TRBJ2-1): KAGVTQTPRYLIKTRGQQVTLSCSPISGHRSVSWYQQTPGQGLQFLFEYFSETQRNKGNFPGRFSGRQFSNSRSEMNVSTLELGDSALYLCASSYAGQRSSNEQFFGPGTRLTVL.

The rearrangement links TRBV11-2 to TRBJ2-7; no definite D call. The CDR3 extends over 12 amino acids. V was pared by 1 base and J by 3 bases, with 4 bases between. Germline V gene sequence: CDR1 SGHAT, CDR2 FQNNGV. CDR3 sequence (DNA): TGTGCCAGCAGCTTAGTTCTCTACGAGCAGTACTTC. Translated: CASSLVLYEQYF.

This rearrangement joins TRBV6-1 to TRBJ1-2; 7 nucleotides align to TRBD1. V lost 2 bases to trimming and J lost 3 bases; unmatched junction nucleotides: 12. Germline V gene data show CDR1 as MNHNS and CDR2 as SASEGT. This CDR3 is built from 17 residues. The CDR3 spells CASSEWEGGAFDYGYTF. CDR3 nucleotide sequence: TGTGCCAGCAGTGAATGGGAAGGGGGCGCCTTCGACTATGGCTACACCTTC.

The chain recombines TRBV14 with TRBJ2-7, with D unresolved. The CDR3 covers 14 residues. CDR1 SGHDN and CDR2 FVKESK come from the germline V gene. The ends were cut back, 1 base at V and 6 bases at J, with 13 bases in the middle. The CDR3 here is CASSQALETLEQYF. CDR3 coding DNA: TGTGCCAGCAGCCAAGCGCTCGAGACTCTCGAGCAGTACTTC.

The V gene is TRBV6-5, the J gene TRBJ1-2, with 7 bases fitting TRBD1. The germline V gene encodes CDR1 MNHEY and CDR2 SVGAGI. This CDR3 is 14 amino acids long. V shed 7 bases and J 4 bases; nucleotides not matched to a gene: 9. The CDR3 sequence: CASNWRQGIYGYTF. In DNA form, the CDR3 reads TGTGCCAGCAACTGGAGACAGGGTATCTATGGCTACACCTTC.

The chain joins TRBV7-2 to TRBJ2-1; D gene uncertain. This CDR3 spans 13 amino acids. Germline CDR1 is SGHTA and CDR2 is FQGNSA. The V end was cut by 1 base, the J end by 8 bases, with 9 bases between. The CDR3 sequence: CASSLVTRDEQFF. In DNA form, the CDR3 reads TGTGCCAGCAGCTTAGTAACCCGGGATGAGCAGTTCTTC.

DNA of the CDR3: TGTGCCATCAGTGATAAGGGGTTGAACACTGAAGCTTTCTTT. The encoded protein is CAISDKGLNTEAFF. The gene calls are TRBV10-3 and TRBJ1-1; perhaps TRBD1 as D (5 bases). This CDR3 spans 14 amino acids. The ends were cut back, 3 bases at V and 0 bases at J, with 8 bases in the middle. CDR1 is ENHRY and CDR2 is SYGVKD in the germline V gene.

This chain connects TRBV19 to TRBJ2-7; 7 bases line up with TRBD1. Germline V gene lookup returns CDR1 LNHDA and CDR2 SQIVND (reference sequence). The CDR3 extends over 18 amino acids. Losses at the gene ends were 4 bases for V and 3 bases for J; bases not matched to a gene: 18. In nucleotides, the CDR3 is TGTGCCAGTAGTAGGGAAGGCGATTACAGGGGCCTCGACTACGAGCAGTACTTC. Translation: CASSREGDYRGLDYEQYF.

V usage is TRBV25-1 and J usage is TRBJ2-3, with unresolved D. V shed 8 bases and J shed 6 bases, with 9 bases lying between them. This CDR3 comprises 11 residues. Germline values: CDR1 MGHDK, CDR2 SYGVNS. The CDR3 region is CASAGWDTQYF. CDR3 sequence (DNA): TGTGCCAGCGCCGGGTGGGATACGCAGTATTTT.

The rearrangement links TRBV29-1 to TRBJ1-1, with TRBD1 matching 10 bases. The CDR3 runs 14 residues. V was clipped by 6 bases and J by 5 bases; unmatched bases: 9. From germline, CDR1 is SQVTM and CDR2 ANQGSEA. CDR3 DNA: TGCAGCGTGTTGACAGGGGGCGCCGGGACTGAAGCTTTCTTT. Translated: CSVLTGGAGTEAFF.

The V gene is TRBV6-6, the J gene TRBJ1-2, with D possibly TRBD1 on 5 matching bases. V lost 6 bases and J 0 bases, leaving 14 bases between the germline ends. The CDR3 loop spans 15 amino acids. Germline assignment: CDR1 MNHNY and CDR2 SVGAGI (reference sequence). This CDR3 reads CASSPSWDPNYGYTF. CDR3 nucleotide sequence: TGTGCCAGCAGCCCCTCGTGGGACCCTAACTATGGCTACACCTTC.

Turning to this clone: A much more abundant neighbour one base away suggests this may be a read error. The chain joins TRBV6-1 to TRBJ2-2, with TRBD1 as a possible D gene (6 bases). The CDR3 has 13 amino acids. CDR1 is MNHNS and CDR2 is SASEGT in the germline V gene. The CDR3 reads CASSEGDTGELLF. In nucleotides, the CDR3 is TGTGCCAGCAGTGAAGGGGACACCGGGGAGCTGCTTTTT.